Below are 12 T cell receptor beta chains sequenced from a single sample in a study of cytomegalovirus exposure and HLA in healthy donors. 13 Jbeta primers and 60 Vbeta primers were used for the PCR. Data came from immunoSEQ multiplex PCR; TCRdb stores just in-frame clones and leaves some out. This table has approximately 92,000 clones, just over 70% appearing once. The sample comprised PBMCs. The receptors shown here come from a man aged 55 to 69 in good health and CMV-seronegative.

This clone was found a few times. The rearrangement joins TRBV30 to TRBJ1-2, with 7 bases matching TRBD1. The germline gives CDR1 GTSNPN, CDR2 SVGIG (reference sequence). The V gene end was trimmed by 8 bases and the J gene end by 2 bases; junction bases not matched to a gene: 5. There are 12 residues in the CDR3. CDR3 coding DNA: TGTGCCCCGCCAGGGGGGAACTATGGCTACACCTTC. This codes for CAPPGGNYGYTF.

The chain joins TRBV5-1 to TRBJ1-2; maybe TRBD1 (6 bases). The CDR3 contains 12 residues. Germline V CDR1 and CDR2: SGHRS, YFSETQ. V lost 1 base, J lost 8 bases, and 9 bases lay in between. The CDR3 is CASSLSGEGYTF. As DNA, the CDR3 is TGCGCCAGCAGCTTGTCAGGGGAGGGCTACACCTTC.

In its sample, this clone was seen a few times. The chain joins TRBV6-5 to TRBJ1-4, with a weak D call TRBD1 (5 bases). V was trimmed by 6 bases and J by 1 base, leaving 9 bases between them. The CDR3 consists of 14 residues. The germline gives CDR1 MNHEY, CDR2 SVGAGI. The CDR3 DNA sequence: TGTGCCAGCAGATTAGGGGTAACTAATGAAAAACTGTTTTTT. Translation gives CASRLGVTNEKLFF.

This clone appeared once. The chain employs TRBV6-1 and TRBJ2-7; 8 bases match TRBD2. Germline-derived CDR1 and CDR2 are MNHNS and SASEGT. V lost 11 bases and J lost 0; bases outside the gene matches: 12. The CDR3 spans 15 residues. The CDR3 coding sequence is TGTGCCTCAGCGGGGGATTGGGGCGGCTCCTACGAGCAGTACTTC. Translation gives CASAGDWGGSYEQYF.

The CDR3: CASSPITGAHQPQHF. As DNA, the CDR3 is TGTGCCAGCAGTCCAATTACAGGGGCTCACCAGCCCCAGCATTTT. The chain carries TRBV6-1 and TRBJ1-5; 7 bases are a match to TRBD1. Unmatched junction bases numbered 11, after V lost 5 bases and J lost 7 bases. Germline V lookup: CDR1 MNHNS, CDR2 SASEGT. The CDR3 consists of 15 residues.

The chain carries TRBV29-1 and TRBJ2-7, with 7 bases fitting TRBD1. V was pared by 6 bases and J by 3 bases, with 8 bases of the junction left unmatched. CDR3 length equals 13 residues. Looked up from germline, CDR1 is SQVTM and CDR2 is ANQGSEA. The CDR3 loop is CSVSGTAHYEQYF. The CDR3 DNA is TGCAGCGTCTCCGGGACAGCCCACTACGAGCAGTACTTC.

V is TRBV7-6 and J is TRBJ2-2, with TRBD2 matching over 8 bases. Germline assignment: CDR1 SGHVS and CDR2 FNYEAQ. Trimming removed 0 bases from V and 6 bases from J; junction bases left unmatched: 6. The CDR3 spans 16 residues. The CDR3 DNA reads TGTGCCAGCAGCTTAGCCGGGGGGGCGATGTCCGGGGAGCTGTTTTTT. It is translated as CASSLAGGAMSGELFF. The complete variable domain, with remaining parts taken from reference TRBV7-6 and TRBJ2-2, reads GAGVSQSPRYKVTKRGQDVALRCDPISGHVSLYWYRQALGQGPEFLTYFNYEAQQDKSGLPNDRFSAERPEGSISTLTIQRTEQRDSAMYRCASSLAGGAMSGELFFGEGSRLTVL.

The rearrangement joins TRBV7-9 to TRBJ1-2; 8 bases agree with TRBD1. This CDR3 is built from 15 residues. The V segment lost 5 bases and the J segment 5 bases; nucleotides outside the gene matches: 10. Per the germline V gene, CDR1 is SEHNR and CDR2 is FQNEAQ (reference sequence). For the CDR3, the DNA is TGTGCCAGCAGCGCTATCAGGACAGGGATTTATGGCTACACCTTC. Translating it yields CASSAIRTGIYGYTF.

The chain recombines TRBV6-5 with TRBJ1-6; 7 bases are shared with TRBD1. With 6 bases clipped from V and 9 bases from J, the junction kept 5 bases outside the gene matches. The CDR3 is made up of 13 amino acids. Germline values: CDR1 MNHEY, CDR2 SVGAGI. CDR3 DNA: TGTGCCAGCAGAACAGGGGACGGTTCACCCCTCCACTTT. Translation: CASRTGDGSPLHF.

This clone was seen only a few times. The rearrangement uses TRBV7-8 and TRBJ1-5; TRBD1 is a possible D gene (5 bases). Trimming shortened V by 6 bases and J by 0 bases, and 12 bases separated the two germline ends. Germline loops: CDR1 SGHVS, CDR2 FQNEAQ. The CDR3 spans 15 residues. CDR3: CASSPGGASNQPQHF. The CDR3 nucleotides read TGTGCCAGCAGTCCGGGAGGGGCTAGCAATCAGCCCCAGCATTTT.

The chain links TRBV28 to TRBJ2-1, with D perhaps matching TRBD2 (6 bases). CDR1 is MDHEN, CDR2 SYDVKM, per germline. The CDR3 has 15 amino acids. The ends were cut back, 3 bases at V and 7 bases at J, with 16 bases in the middle. For the CDR3, the DNA is TGTGCCAGCAGTTTTGGAGGGGTTAAAATGAATGAGCAGTTCTTC. Amino acid sequence: CASSFGGVKMNEQFF.

This clone appeared a few times. The chain combines TRBV27 with TRBJ1-6; 7 nucleotides align to TRBD1. CDR3 length equals 13 residues. Germline V gene lookup returns CDR1 MNHEY and CDR2 SMNVEV (reference sequence). J was trimmed by 6 bases and V by 6 bases; bases with no gene match: 2. The CDR3, as DNA: TGTGCCAGCAGCTGGGACAGTAATTCACCCCTCCACTTT. Protein: CASSWDSNSPLHF.